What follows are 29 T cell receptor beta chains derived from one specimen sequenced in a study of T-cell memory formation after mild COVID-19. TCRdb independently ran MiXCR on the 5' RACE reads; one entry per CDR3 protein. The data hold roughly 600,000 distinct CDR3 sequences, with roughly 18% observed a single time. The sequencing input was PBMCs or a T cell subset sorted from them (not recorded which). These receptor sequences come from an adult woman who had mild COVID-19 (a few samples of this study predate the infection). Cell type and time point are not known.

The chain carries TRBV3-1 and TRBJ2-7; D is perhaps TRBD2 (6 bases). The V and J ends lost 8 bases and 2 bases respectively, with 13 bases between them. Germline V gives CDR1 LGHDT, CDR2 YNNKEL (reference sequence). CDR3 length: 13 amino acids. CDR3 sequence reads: CASRGDPPYEQYF. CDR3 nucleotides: TGTGCCAGCCGCGGGGACCCTCCCTACGAGCAGTACTTC.

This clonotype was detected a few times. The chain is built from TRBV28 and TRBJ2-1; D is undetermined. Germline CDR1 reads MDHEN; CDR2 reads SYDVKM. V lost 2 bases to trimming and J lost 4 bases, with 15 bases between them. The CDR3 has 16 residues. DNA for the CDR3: TGTGCCAGCAGTTTAGCGGTGGGCTTGGAATACAATGAGCAGTTCTTC. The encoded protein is CASSLAVGLEYNEQFF.

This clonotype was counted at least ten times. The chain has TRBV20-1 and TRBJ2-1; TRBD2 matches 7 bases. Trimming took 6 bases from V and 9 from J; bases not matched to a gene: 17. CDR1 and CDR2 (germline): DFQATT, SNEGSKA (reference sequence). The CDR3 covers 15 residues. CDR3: CSAASALREWGEQFF. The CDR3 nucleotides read TGCAGTGCCGCGTCTGCGTTGCGGGAGTGGGGTGAGCAGTTCTTC.

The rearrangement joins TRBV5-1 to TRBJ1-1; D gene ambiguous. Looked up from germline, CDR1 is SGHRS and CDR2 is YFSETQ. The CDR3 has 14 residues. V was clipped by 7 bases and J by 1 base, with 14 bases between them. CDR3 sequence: CASGQVRGNTEAFF. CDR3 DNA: TGCGCCAGCGGCCAGGTGCGGGGGAACACTGAAGCTTTCTTT.

CDR3 sequence: CASSLRTDGETQYF. As DNA, the CDR3 is TGTGCCAGCAGTTTAAGGACAGATGGAGAGACCCAGTACTTC. The chain couples TRBV12-3 or TRBV12-4 to TRBJ2-5; TRBD1 is a possible D gene (6 bases). The CDR3 loop spans 14 amino acids. V was shortened by 2 bases and J by 4 bases, with 11 bases between the two germline ends.

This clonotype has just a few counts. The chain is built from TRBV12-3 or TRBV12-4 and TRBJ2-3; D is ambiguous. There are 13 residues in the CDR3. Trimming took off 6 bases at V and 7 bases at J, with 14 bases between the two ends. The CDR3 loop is CASSFTGSHTQYF. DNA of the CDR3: TGTGCCAGCAGCTTCACTGGGTCACATACGCAGTATTTT.

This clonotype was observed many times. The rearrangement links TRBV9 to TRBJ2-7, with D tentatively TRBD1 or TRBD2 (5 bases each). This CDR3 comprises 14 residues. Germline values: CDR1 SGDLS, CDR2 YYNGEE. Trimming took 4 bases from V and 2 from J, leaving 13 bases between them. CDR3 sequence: CASSRDLPTYEQYF. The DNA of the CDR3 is TGTGCCAGCAGCCGGGACCTCCCTACCTACGAGCAGTACTTC.

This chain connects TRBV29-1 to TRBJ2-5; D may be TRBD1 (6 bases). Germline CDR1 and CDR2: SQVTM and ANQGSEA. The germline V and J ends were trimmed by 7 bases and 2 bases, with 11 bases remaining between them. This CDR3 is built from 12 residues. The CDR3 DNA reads TGCAGCGCTGGACAGTTACAAGAGACCCAGTACTTC. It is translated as CSAGQLQETQYF.

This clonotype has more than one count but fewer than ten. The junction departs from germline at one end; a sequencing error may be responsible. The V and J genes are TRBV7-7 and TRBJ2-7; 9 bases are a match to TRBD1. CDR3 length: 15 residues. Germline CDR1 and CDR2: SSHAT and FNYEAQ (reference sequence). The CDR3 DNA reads TGTGCTAGCAGCCTCGACGGACAGGGGAATGGCGAGCAGTACTTC. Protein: CASSLDGQGNGEQYF.

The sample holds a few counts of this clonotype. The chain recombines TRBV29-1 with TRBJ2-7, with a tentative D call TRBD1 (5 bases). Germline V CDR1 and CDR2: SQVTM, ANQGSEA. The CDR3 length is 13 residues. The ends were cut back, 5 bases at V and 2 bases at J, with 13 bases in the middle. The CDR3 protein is CSVWNRPPYEQYF. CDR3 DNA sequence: TGCAGCGTTTGGAACAGGCCACCCTACGAGCAGTACTTC.

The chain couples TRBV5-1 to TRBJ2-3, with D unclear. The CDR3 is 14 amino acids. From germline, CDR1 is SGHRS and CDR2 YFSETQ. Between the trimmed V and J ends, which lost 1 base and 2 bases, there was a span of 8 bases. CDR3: CASSLLQYTDTQYF. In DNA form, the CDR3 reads TGCGCCAGCAGCTTGTTGCAGTACACAGATACGCAGTATTTT.

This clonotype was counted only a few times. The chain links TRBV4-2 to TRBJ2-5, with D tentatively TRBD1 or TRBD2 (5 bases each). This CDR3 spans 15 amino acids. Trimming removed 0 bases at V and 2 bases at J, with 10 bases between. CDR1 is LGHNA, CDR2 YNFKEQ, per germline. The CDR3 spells CASSQELGVQETQYF. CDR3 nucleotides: TGTGCCAGCAGCCAAGAACTAGGGGTACAAGAGACCCAGTACTTC.

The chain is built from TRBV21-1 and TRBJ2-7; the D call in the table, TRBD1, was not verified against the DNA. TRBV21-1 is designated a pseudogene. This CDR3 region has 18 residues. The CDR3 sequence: CASSTFFETGSHSYEQYF. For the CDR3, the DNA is TGTGCCAGCAGCACTTTTTTTGAGACAGGGAGCCATTCCTACGAGCAGTACTTC.

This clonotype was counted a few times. For the CDR3, the DNA is TGTGCCACCAGTGACAGTTTAGCGGGGAGCTCCTACAATGAGCAGTTCTTC. It codes for CATSDSLAGSSYNEQFF. The chain employs TRBV24-1 and TRBJ2-1; TRBD2 matches at 8 bases. In germline, CDR1 is KGHDR, CDR2 SFDVKD. Trimming removed 4 bases from V and 0 bases from J; junction bases left unmatched: 7. The CDR3 totals 17 residues.

The CDR3 DNA is TGTGCCACCAGCAGTGATTTCGGTCGTAATGAAAAACTGTTTTTT. As protein: CATSSDFGRNEKLFF. The chain carries TRBV15 and TRBJ1-4; no clear D gene. This CDR3 spans 15 amino acids. Trimming cost V 3 bases and J 4 bases, with 12 bases left between them. Per germline, CDR1 LNHNV and CDR2 YYDKDF (reference sequence).

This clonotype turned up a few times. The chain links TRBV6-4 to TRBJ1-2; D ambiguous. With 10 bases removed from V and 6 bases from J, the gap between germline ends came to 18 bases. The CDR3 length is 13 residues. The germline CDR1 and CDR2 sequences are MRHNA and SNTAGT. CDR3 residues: CATTHGSIDGYTF. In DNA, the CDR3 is TGTGCCACCACCCACGGGAGTATCGATGGCTACACCTTC.

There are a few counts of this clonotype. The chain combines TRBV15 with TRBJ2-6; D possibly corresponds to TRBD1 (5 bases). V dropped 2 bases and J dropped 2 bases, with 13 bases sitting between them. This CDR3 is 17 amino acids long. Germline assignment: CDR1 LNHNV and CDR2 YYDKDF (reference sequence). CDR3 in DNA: TGTGCCACCAGCAGACCCCCCCAGGGTGCTGGGGCCAACGTCCTGACTTTC. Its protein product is CATSRPPQGAGANVLTF.

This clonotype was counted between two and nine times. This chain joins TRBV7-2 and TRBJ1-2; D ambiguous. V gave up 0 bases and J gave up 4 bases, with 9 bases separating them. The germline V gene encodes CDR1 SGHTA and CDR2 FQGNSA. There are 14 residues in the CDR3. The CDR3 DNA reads TGTGCCAGCAGCTTAGCCGCACCGCCCTATGGCTACACCTTC. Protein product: CASSLAAPPYGYTF.

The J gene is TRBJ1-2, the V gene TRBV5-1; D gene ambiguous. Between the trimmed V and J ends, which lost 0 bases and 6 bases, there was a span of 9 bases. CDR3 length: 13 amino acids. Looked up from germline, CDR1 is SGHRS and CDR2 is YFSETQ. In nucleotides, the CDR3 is TGCGCCAGCAGCTTGGTTGGGGAAGATGGCTACACCTTC. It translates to CASSLVGEDGYTF. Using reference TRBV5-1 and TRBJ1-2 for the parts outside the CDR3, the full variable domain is KAGVTQTPRYLIKTRGQQVTLSCSPISGHRSVSWYQQTPGQGLQFLFEYFSETQRNKGNFPGRFSGRQFSNSRSEMNVSTLELGDSALYLCASSLVGEDGYTFGSGTRLTVV.

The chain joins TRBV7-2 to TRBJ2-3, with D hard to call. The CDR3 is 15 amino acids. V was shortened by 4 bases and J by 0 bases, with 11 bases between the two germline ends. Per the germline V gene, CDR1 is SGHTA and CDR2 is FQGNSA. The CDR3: CASSSMTVSTDTQYF. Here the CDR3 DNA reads TGTGCCAGCAGCTCGATGACGGTCAGCACAGATACGCAGTATTTT.

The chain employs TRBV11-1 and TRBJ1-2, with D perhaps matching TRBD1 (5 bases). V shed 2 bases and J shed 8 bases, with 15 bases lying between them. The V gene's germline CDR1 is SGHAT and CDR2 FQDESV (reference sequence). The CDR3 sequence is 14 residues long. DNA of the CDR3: TGTGCCAGCAGCTTACCCCTGACGGGACGCGGCTACACCTTC. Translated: CASSLPLTGRGYTF.

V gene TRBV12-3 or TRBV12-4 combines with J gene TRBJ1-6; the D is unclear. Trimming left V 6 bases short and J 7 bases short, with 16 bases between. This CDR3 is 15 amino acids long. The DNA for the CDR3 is TGTGCCAGCAGAGACGGGCGGCTCGGGAATTCACCCCTCCACTTT. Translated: CASRDGRLGNSPLHF.

CDR3 sequence (DNA): TGTGCCAGCAGCGCCCCTTCACCTACGGGCTCTTACCAAGAGACCCAGTACTTC. This encodes CASSAPSPTGSYQETQYF. This chain joins TRBV3-1 and TRBJ2-5; D remains unclear. Trimming took off 5 bases at V and 0 bases at J, with 22 bases between the two ends. Per germline, CDR1 LGHDT and CDR2 YNNKEL (reference sequence). The CDR3 runs 18 residues.

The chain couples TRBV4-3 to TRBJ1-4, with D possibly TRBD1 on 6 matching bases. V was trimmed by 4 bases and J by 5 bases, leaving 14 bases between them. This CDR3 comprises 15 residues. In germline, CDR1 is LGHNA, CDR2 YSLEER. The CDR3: CASSPTGGRNEKLFF. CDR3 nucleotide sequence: TGCGCCAGCAGCCCCACTGGGGGGCGAAATGAAAAACTGTTTTTT.

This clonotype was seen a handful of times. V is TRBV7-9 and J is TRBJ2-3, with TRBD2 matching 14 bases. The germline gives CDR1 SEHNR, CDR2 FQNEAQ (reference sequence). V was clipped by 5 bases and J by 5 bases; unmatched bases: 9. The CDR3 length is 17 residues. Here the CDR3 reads CASSLPGLAGVRDTQYF. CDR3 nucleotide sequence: TGTGCCAGCAGCCTCCCGGGACTAGCGGGAGTAAGAGATACGCAGTATTTT.

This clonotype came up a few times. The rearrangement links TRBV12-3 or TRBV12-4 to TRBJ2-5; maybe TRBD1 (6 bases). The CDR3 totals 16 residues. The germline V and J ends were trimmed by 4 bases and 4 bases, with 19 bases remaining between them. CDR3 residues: CASSSRQELNLETQYF. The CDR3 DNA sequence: TGTGCCAGCAGTTCGAGACAGGAACTCAATTTAGAGACCCAGTACTTC.

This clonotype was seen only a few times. The CDR3 coding sequence is TGCGCCAGCAGCGCCTTAGCGGGGGGCCCGAACTTACAACAAGAGACCCAGTACTTC. Protein sequence: CASSALAGGPNLQQETQYF. The V call is TRBV5-1, the J call TRBJ2-5; 10 bases fit TRBD2. The CDR3 has 19 amino acids. Germline V lookup: CDR1 SGHRS, CDR2 YFSETQ. After removal of 4 bases from V and 2 bases from J, the junction contained 17 bases not matched to a gene.

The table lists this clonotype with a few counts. This CDR3 is CASSPTNAGSSSTGELFF. The CDR3 DNA sequence: TGTGCCAGCTCACCGACGAACGCTGGGTCTTCCTCCACCGGGGAGCTGTTTTTT. V gene TRBV18 combines with J gene TRBJ2-2; D not certain. The V and J ends lost 3 bases and 4 bases respectively, with 21 bases between them. The CDR3 extends over 18 amino acids. Germline V lookup: CDR1 KGHSH, CDR2 LQKENI. Combining the CDR3 with reference TRBV18 and TRBJ2-2 gives the whole variable domain NAGVMQNPRHLVRRRGQEARLRCSPMKGHSHVYWYRQLPEEGLKFMVYLQKENIIDESGMPKERFSAEFPKEGPSILRIQQVVRGDSAAYFCASSPTNAGSSSTGELFFGEGSRLTVL.

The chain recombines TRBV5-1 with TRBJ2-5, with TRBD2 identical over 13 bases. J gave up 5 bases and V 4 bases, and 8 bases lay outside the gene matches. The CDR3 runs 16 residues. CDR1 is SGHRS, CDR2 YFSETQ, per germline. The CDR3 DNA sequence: TGCGCCAGCAGCGAACCGGGACTAGCGGGAAGGGAGACCCAGTACTTC. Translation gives CASSEPGLAGRETQYF.